These T cell receptor beta chains were read from a single sample in a study. Here immunoSEQ multiplex PCR was the method, and the copy in TCRdb shows in-frame clones only, minus some. The table has 68,000 or so clones, approximately 92% seen once; the top ten hold roughly 4.2%. Sample: PBMCs. These receptors all stem from a man aged 40-49 years with rheumatoid arthritis. Each CDR3 is given with its conserved first and last residue. The D gene is left open where the match is weak. The size entry is marked missing in some rows and otherwise reads once, few, many or a size class.

j_gene: TRBJ1-1; abundance: NA; v_gene: TRBV7-2; d_gene: NA; len: 14; CDR3aa: CASSLAVPNTEAFF; CDR3nt: TGTGCCAGCAGCTTAGCCGTCCCAAACACTGAAGCTTTCTTT
j_gene: TRBJ2-1; abundance: NA; v_gene: TRBV5-1; d_gene: TRBD2; len: 16; CDR3aa: CASSWTSGSSYNEQFF; CDR3nt: TGCGCCAGCAGCTGGACTAGCGGGTCCTCCTACAATGAGCAGTTCTTC
j_gene: TRBJ2-1; abundance: NA; v_gene: TRBV19; d_gene: TRBD2; len: 15; CDR3aa: CASTSGRVTYNEQFF; CDR3nt: TGTGCCAGTACTAGCGGGAGAGTAACCTACAATGAGCAGTTCTTC
j_gene: TRBJ2-2; abundance: NA; v_gene: TRBV3-1/TRBV3-2; d_gene: NA; len: 13; CDR3aa: CASSQGRTGELFF; CDR3nt: TGTGCCAGCAGCCAAGGAAGAACCGGGGAGCTGTTTTTT
j_gene: TRBJ2-6; abundance: NA; v_gene: TRBV18; d_gene: NA; len: 21; CDR3aa: CASSPRAGQSKSSGGANVLTF; CDR3nt: TGTGCCAGCTCACCCCGCGCAGGGCAGTCAAAGAGTTCCGGGGGGGCCAACGTCCTGACTTTC
j_gene: TRBJ2-2; abundance: once; v_gene: TRBV19; d_gene: TRBD1; len: 14; CDR3aa: CASSLGGTTGELFF; CDR3nt: TGTGCCAGTAGCCTAGGGGGCACCACCGGGGAGCTGTTTTTT
j_gene: TRBJ1-5; abundance: NA; v_gene: TRBV4-2; d_gene: NA; len: 17; CDR3aa: CASSQDSRVGSNQPQHF; CDR3nt: TGTGCCAGCAGCCAGGATTCGCGGGTCGGGAGCAATCAGCCCCAGCATTTT
j_gene: TRBJ2-5; abundance: once; v_gene: TRBV5-1; d_gene: TRBD2; len: 16; CDR3aa: CASSLVPGLAKETQYF; CDR3nt: TGCGCCAGCAGCTTGGTTCCGGGACTAGCGAAAGAGACCCAGTACTTC
j_gene: TRBJ2-1; abundance: NA; v_gene: TRBV30; d_gene: TRBD2; len: 14; CDR3aa: CAWKWTSRDNEQFF; CDR3nt: TGTGCCTGGAAGTGGACTAGCCGAGACAATGAGCAGTTCTTC
j_gene: TRBJ1-5; abundance: once; v_gene: TRBV10-3; d_gene: TRBD1; len: 13; CDR3aa: CAISEQGAQPQHF; CDR3nt: TGTGCCATCAGTGAGCAGGGGGCTCAGCCCCAGCATTTT
j_gene: TRBJ2-3; abundance: NA; v_gene: TRBV9; d_gene: TRBD2; len: 16; CDR3aa: CASSISSGRDTDTQYF; CDR3nt: TGTGCCAGCAGCATATCTAGCGGGAGAGACACAGATACGCAGTATTTT
j_gene: TRBJ2-7; abundance: NA; v_gene: TRBV5-4; d_gene: NA; len: 14; CDR3aa: CASSSLDSSYEQYF; CDR3nt: TGTGCCAGCAGCTCACTGGACAGTTCCTACGAGCAGTACTTC
j_gene: TRBJ2-2; abundance: NA; v_gene: TRBV18; d_gene: NA; len: 15; CDR3aa: CASWPRNGNTGELFF; CDR3nt: TGTGCCAGCTGGCCAAGAAACGGAAACACCGGGGAGCTGTTTTTT
j_gene: TRBJ2-5; abundance: NA; v_gene: TRBV27; d_gene: TRBD1; len: 16; CDR3aa: CASSFFGKRGQETQYF; CDR3nt: TGTGCCAGCAGTTTTTTTGGGAAGAGGGGGCAGGAGACCCAGTACTTC
j_gene: TRBJ1-2; abundance: once; v_gene: TRBV6-4; d_gene: TRBD1; len: 12; CDR3aa: CASRGTGLGYTF; CDR3nt: TGTGCCAGCAGGGGGACAGGGCTTGGCTACACCTTC
j_gene: TRBJ2-3; abundance: NA; v_gene: TRBV10-3; d_gene: TRBD1; len: 16; CDR3aa: CAISESLAQGWDTQYF; CDR3nt: TGTGCCATCAGTGAGTCCCTCGCACAGGGGTGGGATACGCAGTATTTT
j_gene: TRBJ1-1; abundance: NA; v_gene: TRBV30; d_gene: NA; len: 13; CDR3aa: CAWSVDANTEAFF; CDR3nt: TGTGCCTGGAGTGTAGATGCGAACACTGAAGCTTTCTTT
j_gene: TRBJ2-3; abundance: NA; v_gene: TRBV5-1; d_gene: TRBD2; len: 16; CDR3aa: CASSLEVAGDTDTQYF; CDR3nt: TGCGCCAGCAGCTTGGAGGTAGCGGGGGACACAGATACGCAGTATTTT
j_gene: TRBJ1-5; abundance: few; v_gene: TRBV6-1; d_gene: NA; len: 14; CDR3aa: CASSEGQGNQPQHF; CDR3nt: TGTGCCAGCAGTGAGGGGCAGGGCAATCAGCCCCAGCATTTT
j_gene: TRBJ1-1; abundance: once; v_gene: TRBV5-4; d_gene: NA; len: 14; CDR3aa: CASSLGLMNTEAFF; CDR3nt: TGTGCCAGCAGCTTGGGACTGATGAACACTGAAGCTTTCTTT
j_gene: TRBJ2-3; abundance: NA; v_gene: TRBV20-1; d_gene: NA; len: 11; CDR3aa: CSASLPDTQYF; CDR3nt: TGCAGTGCTAGTCTCCCAGATACGCAGTATTTT
j_gene: TRBJ1-4; abundance: NA; v_gene: TRBV7-8; d_gene: TRBD1; len: 15; CDR3aa: CASSFGGTGNEKLFF; CDR3nt: TGTGCCAGCAGCTTTGGTGGGACAGGGAATGAAAAACTGTTTTTT
j_gene: TRBJ2-1; abundance: NA; v_gene: TRBV9; d_gene: NA; len: 13; CDR3aa: CASSVAGDNEQFF; CDR3nt: TGTGCCAGCAGCGTAGCAGGGGACAATGAGCAGTTCTTC
j_gene: TRBJ2-7; abundance: NA; v_gene: TRBV5-1; d_gene: NA; len: 14; CDR3aa: CASSETILGNEQYF; CDR3nt: TGCGCCAGCAGCGAAACGATTCTTGGAAACGAGCAGTACTTC